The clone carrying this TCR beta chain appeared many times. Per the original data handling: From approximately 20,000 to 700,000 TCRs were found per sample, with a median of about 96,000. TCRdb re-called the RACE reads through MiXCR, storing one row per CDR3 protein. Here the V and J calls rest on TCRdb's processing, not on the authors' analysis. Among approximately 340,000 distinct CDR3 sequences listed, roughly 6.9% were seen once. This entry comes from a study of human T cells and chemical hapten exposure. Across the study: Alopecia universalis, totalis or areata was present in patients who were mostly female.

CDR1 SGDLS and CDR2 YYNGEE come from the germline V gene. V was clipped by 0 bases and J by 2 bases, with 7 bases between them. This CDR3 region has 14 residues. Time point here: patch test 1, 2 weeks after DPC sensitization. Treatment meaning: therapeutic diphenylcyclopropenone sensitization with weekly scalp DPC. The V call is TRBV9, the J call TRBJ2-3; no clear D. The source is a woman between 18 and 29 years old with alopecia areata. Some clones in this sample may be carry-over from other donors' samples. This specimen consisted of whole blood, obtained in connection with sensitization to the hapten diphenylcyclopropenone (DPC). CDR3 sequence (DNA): TGTGCCAGCAGCGTAGGCAGTTTCACAGATACGCAGTATTTT. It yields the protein CASSVGSFTDTQYF.